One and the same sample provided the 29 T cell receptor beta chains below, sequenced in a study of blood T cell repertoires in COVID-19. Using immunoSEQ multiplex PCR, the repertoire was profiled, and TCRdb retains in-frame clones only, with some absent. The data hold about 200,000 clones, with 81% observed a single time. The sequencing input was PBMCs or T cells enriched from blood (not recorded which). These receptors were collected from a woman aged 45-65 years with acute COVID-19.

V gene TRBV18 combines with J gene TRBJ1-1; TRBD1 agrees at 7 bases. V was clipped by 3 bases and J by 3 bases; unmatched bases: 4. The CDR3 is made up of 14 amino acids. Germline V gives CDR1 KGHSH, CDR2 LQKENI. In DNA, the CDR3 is TGTGCCAGCTCACCCGGGACAGAACACACTGAAGCTTTCTTT. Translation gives CASSPGTEHTEAFF.

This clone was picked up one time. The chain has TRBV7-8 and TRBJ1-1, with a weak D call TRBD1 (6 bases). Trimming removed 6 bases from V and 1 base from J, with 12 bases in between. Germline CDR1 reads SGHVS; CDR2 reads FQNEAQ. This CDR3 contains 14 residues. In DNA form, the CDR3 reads TGTGCCAGCAGGATTGACAGGCGGAACACTGAAGCTTTCTTT. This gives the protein CASRIDRRNTEAFF.

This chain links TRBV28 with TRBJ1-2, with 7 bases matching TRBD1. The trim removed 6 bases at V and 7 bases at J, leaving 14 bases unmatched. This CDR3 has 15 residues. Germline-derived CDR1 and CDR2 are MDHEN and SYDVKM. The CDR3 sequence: CASSRRTGQRVGYTF. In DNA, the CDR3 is TGTGCCAGCAGCCGTCGAACGGGACAGAGGGTTGGCTACACCTTC.

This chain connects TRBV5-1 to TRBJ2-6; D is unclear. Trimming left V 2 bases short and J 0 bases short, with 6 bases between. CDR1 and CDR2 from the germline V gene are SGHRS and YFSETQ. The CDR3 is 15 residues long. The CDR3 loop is CASSFSYSGANVLTF. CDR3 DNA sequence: TGCGCCAGCAGCTTCTCGTACTCTGGGGCCAACGTCCTGACTTTC.

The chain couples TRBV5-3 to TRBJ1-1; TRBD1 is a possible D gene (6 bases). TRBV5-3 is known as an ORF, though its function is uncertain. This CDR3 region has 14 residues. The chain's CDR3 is CVIEKTGGPTEAFF. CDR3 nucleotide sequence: TGTGTCATCGAAAAAACGGGGGGCCCGACTGAAGCTTTCTTT.

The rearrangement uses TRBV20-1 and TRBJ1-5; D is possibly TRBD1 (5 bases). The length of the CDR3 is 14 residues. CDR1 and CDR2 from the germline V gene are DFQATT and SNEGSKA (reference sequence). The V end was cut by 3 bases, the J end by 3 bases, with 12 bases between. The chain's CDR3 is CSASRQGLNQPQHF. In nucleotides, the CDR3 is TGCAGTGCTAGTAGGCAGGGCCTCAATCAGCCCCAGCATTTT.

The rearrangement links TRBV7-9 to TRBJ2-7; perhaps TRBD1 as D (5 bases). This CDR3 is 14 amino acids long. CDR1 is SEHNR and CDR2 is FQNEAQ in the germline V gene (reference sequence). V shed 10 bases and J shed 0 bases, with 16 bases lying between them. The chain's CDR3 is CATKTDFSSYEQYF. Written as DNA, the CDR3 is TGTGCCACCAAGACAGACTTCAGCTCCTACGAGCAGTACTTC.

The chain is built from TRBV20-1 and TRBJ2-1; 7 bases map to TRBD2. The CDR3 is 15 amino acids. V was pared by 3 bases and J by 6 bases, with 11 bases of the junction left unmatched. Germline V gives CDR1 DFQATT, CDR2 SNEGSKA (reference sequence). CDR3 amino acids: CSASFFVSGGNEQFF. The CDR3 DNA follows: TGCAGTGCTAGTTTCTTCGTGTCGGGGGGCAATGAGCAGTTCTTC.

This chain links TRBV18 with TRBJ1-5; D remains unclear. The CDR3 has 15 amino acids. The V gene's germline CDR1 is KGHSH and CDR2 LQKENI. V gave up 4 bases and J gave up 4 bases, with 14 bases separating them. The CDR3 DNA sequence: TGTGCCAGCTCACGGGGAGGGATAGGGAATCAGCCCCAGCATTTT. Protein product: CASSRGGIGNQPQHF. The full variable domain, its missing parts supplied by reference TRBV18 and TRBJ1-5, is NAGVMQNPRHLVRRRGQEARLRCSPMKGHSHVYWYRQLPEEGLKFMVYLQKENIIDESGMPKERFSAEFPKEGPSILRIQQVVRGDSAAYFCASSRGGIGNQPQHFGDGTRLSIL.

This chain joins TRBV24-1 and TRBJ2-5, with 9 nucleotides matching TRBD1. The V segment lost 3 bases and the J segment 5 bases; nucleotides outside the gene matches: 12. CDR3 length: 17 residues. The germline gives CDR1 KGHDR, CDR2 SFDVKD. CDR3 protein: CATSDALPGQGFETQYF. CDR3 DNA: TGTGCCACCAGTGATGCCCTCCCGGGACAGGGTTTCGAGACCCAGTACTTC.

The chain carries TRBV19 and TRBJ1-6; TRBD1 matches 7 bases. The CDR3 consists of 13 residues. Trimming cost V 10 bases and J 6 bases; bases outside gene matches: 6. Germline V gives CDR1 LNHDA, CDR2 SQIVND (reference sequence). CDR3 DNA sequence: TGTGCCACGCGGGACAGCACTAATTCACCCCTCCACTTT. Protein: CATRDSTNSPLHF.

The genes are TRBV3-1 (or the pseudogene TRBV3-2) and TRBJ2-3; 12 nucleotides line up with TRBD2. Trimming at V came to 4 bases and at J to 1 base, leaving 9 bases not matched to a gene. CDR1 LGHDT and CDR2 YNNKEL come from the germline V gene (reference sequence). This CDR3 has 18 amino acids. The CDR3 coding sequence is TGTGCCAGCAGCCCTAGCGGGAGGGCCAACACAGGCACAGATACGCAGTATTTT. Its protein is CASSPSGRANTGTDTQYF.

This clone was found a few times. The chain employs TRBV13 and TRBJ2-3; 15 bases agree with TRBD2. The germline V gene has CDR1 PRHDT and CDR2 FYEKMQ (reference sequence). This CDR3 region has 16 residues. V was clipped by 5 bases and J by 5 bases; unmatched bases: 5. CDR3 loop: CASSRGLAGGQDTQYF. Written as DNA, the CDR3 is TGTGCCAGCAGCCGCGGACTAGCGGGAGGGCAAGATACGCAGTATTTT.

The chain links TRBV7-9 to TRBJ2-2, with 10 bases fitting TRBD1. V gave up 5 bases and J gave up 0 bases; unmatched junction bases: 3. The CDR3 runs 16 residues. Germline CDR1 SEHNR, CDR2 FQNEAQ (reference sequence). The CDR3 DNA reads TGTGCCAGCAGCCAGGGACAGGGGACGAACACCGGGGAGCTGTTTTTT. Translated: CASSQGQGTNTGELFF.

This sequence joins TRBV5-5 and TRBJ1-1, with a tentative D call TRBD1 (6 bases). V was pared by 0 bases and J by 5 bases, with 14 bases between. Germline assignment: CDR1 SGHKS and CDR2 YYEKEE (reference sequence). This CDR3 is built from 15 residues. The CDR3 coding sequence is TGTGCCAGCAGCTTGGCAGGGGCGGTAAGGACTGAAGCTTTCTTT. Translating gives CASSLAGAVRTEAFF.

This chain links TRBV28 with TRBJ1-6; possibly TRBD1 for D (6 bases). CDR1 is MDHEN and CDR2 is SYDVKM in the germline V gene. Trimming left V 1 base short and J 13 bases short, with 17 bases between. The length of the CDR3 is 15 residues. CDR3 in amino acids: CASSLSSRGGLPLHF. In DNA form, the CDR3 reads TGTGCCAGCAGTTTATCCTCCAGGGGTGGCCTCCCCCTCCACTTT.

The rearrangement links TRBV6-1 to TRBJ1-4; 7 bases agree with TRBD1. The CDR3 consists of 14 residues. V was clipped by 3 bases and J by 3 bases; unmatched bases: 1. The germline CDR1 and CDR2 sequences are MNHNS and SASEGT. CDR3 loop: CASSDGTANEKLFF. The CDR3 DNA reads TGTGCCAGCAGTGATGGGACAGCTAATGAAAAACTGTTTTTT.

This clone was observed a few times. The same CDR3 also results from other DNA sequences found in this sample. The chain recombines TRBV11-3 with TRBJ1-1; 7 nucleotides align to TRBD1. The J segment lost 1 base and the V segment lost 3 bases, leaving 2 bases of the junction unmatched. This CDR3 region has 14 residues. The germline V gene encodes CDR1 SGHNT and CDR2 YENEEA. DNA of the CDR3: TGTGCCAGCAGCTTGACAGGGCCGAACACTGAAGCTTTCTTT. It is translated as CASSLTGPNTEAFF. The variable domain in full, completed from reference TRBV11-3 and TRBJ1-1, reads EAGVVQSPRYKIIEKKQPVAFWCNPISGHNTLYWYLQNLGQGPELLIRYENEEAVDDSQLPKDRFSAERLKGVDSTLKIQPAELGDSAVYLCASSLTGPNTEAFFGQGTRLTVV.

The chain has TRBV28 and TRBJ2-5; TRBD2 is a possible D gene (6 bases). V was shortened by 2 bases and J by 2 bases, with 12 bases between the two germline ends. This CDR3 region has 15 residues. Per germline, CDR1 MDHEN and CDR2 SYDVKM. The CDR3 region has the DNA TGTGCCAGCAGTTTACATGGGGGAGGACAAGAGACCCAGTACTTC. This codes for CASSLHGGGQETQYF.

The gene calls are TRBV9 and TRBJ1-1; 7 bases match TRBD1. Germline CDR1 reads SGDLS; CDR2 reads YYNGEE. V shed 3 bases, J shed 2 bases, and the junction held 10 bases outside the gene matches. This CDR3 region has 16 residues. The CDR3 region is CASSASSGTANTEAFF. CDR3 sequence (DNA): TGTGCCAGCAGCGCATCTTCCGGGACAGCAAACACTGAAGCTTTCTTT.

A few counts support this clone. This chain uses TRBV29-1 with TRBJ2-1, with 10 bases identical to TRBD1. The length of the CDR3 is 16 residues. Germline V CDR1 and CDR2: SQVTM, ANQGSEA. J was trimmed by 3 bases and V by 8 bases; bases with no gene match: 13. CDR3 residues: CSSNDIRTGGYNEQFF. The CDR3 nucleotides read TGCAGCTCAAACGACATCCGGACAGGGGGCTACAATGAGCAGTTCTTC.

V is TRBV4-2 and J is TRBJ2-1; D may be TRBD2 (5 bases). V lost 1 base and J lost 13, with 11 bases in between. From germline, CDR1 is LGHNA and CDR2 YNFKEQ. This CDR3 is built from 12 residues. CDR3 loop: CASSQAADLQFF. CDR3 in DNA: TGTGCCAGCAGCCAAGCAGCGGACCTCCAGTTCTTC.

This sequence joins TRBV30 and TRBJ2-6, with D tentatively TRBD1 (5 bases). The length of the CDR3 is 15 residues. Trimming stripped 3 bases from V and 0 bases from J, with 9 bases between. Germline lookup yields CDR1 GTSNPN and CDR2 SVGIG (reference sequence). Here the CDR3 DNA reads TGTGCCTGGAGCCGCGACAGCTCTGGGGCCAACGTCCTGACTTTC. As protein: CAWSRDSSGANVLTF.

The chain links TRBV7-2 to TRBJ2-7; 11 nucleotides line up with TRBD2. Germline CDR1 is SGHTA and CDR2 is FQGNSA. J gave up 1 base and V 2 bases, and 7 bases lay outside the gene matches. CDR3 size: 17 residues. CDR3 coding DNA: TGTGCCAGCAGCTTAATGCCCACTAGCGGGAGTTCCTACGAGCAGTACTTC. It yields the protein CASSLMPTSGSSYEQYF.

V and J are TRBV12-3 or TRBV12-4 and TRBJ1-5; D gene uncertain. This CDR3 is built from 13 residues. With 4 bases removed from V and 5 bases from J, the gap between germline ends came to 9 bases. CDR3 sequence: CASSYQFYQPQHF. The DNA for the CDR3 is TGTGCCAGCAGTTACCAGTTTTATCAGCCCCAGCATTTT.

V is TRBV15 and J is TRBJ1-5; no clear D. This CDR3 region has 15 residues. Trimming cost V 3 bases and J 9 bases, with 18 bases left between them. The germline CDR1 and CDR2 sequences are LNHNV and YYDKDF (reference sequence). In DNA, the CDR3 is TGTGCCACCAGCAGTATCCGACAAAACTGGCGGCCCCAGCATTTT. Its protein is CATSSIRQNWRPQHF.

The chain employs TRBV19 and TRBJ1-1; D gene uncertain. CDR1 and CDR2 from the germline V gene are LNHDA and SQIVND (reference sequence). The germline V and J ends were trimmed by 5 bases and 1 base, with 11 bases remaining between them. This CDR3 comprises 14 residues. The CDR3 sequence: CASSGQARNTEAFF. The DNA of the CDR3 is TGTGCCAGTAGTGGCCAGGCGAGGAACACTGAAGCTTTCTTT.

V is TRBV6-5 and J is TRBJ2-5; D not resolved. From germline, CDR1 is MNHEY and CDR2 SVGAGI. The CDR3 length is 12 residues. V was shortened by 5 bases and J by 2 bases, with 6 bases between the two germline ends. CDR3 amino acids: CASSPGQETQYF. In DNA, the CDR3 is TGTGCCAGCAGTCCCGGGCAAGAGACCCAGTACTTC.

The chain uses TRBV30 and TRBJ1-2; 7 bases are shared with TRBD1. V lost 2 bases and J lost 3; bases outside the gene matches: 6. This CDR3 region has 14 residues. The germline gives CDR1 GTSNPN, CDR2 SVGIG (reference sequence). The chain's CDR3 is CAWSRQGRYYGYTF. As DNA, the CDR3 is TGTGCCTGGAGTAGACAGGGACGATACTATGGCTACACCTTC.